Sequencing of this T cell receptor (beta chain) was carried out in a study of blood T cell repertoires in COVID-19. Overall study: Acute and convalescent COVID-19 samples came from the United States, Italy and Spain. Sources were T cells, B-cell-depleted T cells, or PBMCs; the material itself was cDNA or gDNA.

Original methodology: It was from reference gene primer amplification that nucleated cell counts were estimated. TCRdb's copy holds only in-frame clones and misses some; the assay was immunoSEQ multiplex PCR. Clonal size and the V and J genes are those of that table, whereas D and trimming came from the DNA. The table lists about 300,000 clones, approximately 84% of them singletons. Followed longitudinally, the Seattle patients had been enrolled during active infection. This clone was picked up one time. Trimming took off 9 bases at V and 6 bases at J, with 20 bases between the two ends. The CDR3 loop spans 14 amino acids. Germline V gives CDR1 LNHDA, CDR2 SQIVND (reference sequence).

The specimen sequenced was peripheral blood. The chain couples TRBV19 to TRBJ1-2, with TRBD1 as a possible D gene (5 bases). The sequence was collected from a human donor with COVID-19, enrolled during active disease. The donor label of this sample is uncertain. CDR3 amino acids: CASHRVQGSHGYTF. The CDR3 DNA follows: TGTGCCAGCCACCGGGTCCAGGGCTCCCATGGCTACACCTTC.